A selection of T cell receptor beta chains follows, all from one sample in a study of shared T cell receptors in the human thymus. Profiled with immunoSEQ multiplex PCR; TCRdb holds only in-frame clones, not every one. This repertoire shows approximately 730,000 clones, roughly 88% found once; its top ten account for around 0.01%. These sequences were also reported in another study, on human thymus T cells.

The sequenced sample was thymocytes. All receptors come from a girl less than two years old with a congenital heart defect. Each CDR3 is given with its conserved first and last residue. D genes are given only for firm matches. Clone size appears in some rows only: once, few, many, or a class for an expanded clone.

TRBJ1-3	TRBV10-3	14	.	.	CAISLGRSGNTIYF	TGTGCCATCAGTCTTGGGAGATCTGGAAACACCATATATTTT
TRBJ1-2	TRBV5-6	15	TRBD1	.	CASSFWTGPDYGYTF	TGTGCCAGCAGCTTCTGGACAGGGCCAGACTATGGCTACACCTTC
TRBJ1-1	TRBV29-1	14	.	few	CSVELLEKNTEAFF	TGCAGCGTTGAACTGTTGGAGAAGAACACTGAAGCTTTCTTT
TRBJ2-1	TRBV6-1	12	.	few	CASRAEGVPQFF	TGTGCCAGCCGCGCTGAGGGGGTCCCACAGTTCTTC
TRBJ2-7	TRBV9	17	.	.	CASSPRTTGSSSYEQYF	TGTGCCAGCAGCCCCCGCACCACAGGTTCCAGCTCCTACGAGCAGTACTTC
TRBJ2-3	TRBV4-1	15	.	.	CASSQELPGTDTQYF	TGCGCCAGCAGCCAAGAATTGCCGGGGACAGATACGCAGTATTTT
TRBJ2-5	TRBV2	16	.	.	CASSERGGRPKETQYF	TGTGCCAGCAGTGAACGTGGAGGGCGCCCGAAGGAGACCCAGTACTTC
TRBJ1-2	TRBV4-3	17	.	.	CASSQDPPRGFQGGYTF	TGCGCCAGCAGCCAAGATCCCCCTAGGGGGTTTCAGGGAGGCTACACCTTC
TRBJ2-1	TRBV9	17	TRBD2	few	CASSARGGLGVGNEQFF	TGTGCCAGCAGCGCCCGGGGGGGACTGGGGGTAGGCAATGAGCAGTTCTTC
TRBJ2-1	TRBV11-2	15	TRBD2	.	CASSLGLVSWDEQFF	TGTGCCAGCAGCCTGGGACTAGTATCGTGGGATGAGCAGTTCTTC
TRBJ2-1	TRBV5-1	17	.	.	CASSLGTLPSSYNEQFF	TGCGCCAGCAGCCTAGGGACTTTACCGAGCTCCTACAATGAGCAGTTCTTC
TRBJ2-7	TRBV5-1	14	TRBD2	.	CASSSKRGHYEQYF	TGCGCCAGCAGCTCTAAGCGGGGCCACTACGAGCAGTACTTC
TRBJ2-5	TRBV30	13	.	.	CAWSRDLGETQYF	TGTGCCTGGAGCCGGGACTTGGGGGAGACCCAGTACTTC
TRBJ1-6	TRBV15	19	TRBD1	.	CATSSDRGPDSALISPLHF	TGTGCCACCAGCAGCGACAGGGGTCCCGATAGTGCCCTAATTTCACCCCTCCACTTT
TRBJ1-3	TRBV9	16	TRBD1	.	CASSAQGVWAGNTIYF	TGTGCCAGCAGCGCACAGGGGGTCTGGGCTGGAAACACCATATATTTT
TRBJ2-7	TRBV28	14	TRBD1	.	CASSYWDRSYEQYF	TGTGCCAGCAGTTACTGGGACAGGTCCTACGAGCAGTACTTC
TRBJ1-1	TRBV4-3	17	.	.	CASSQERLGSWRTEAFF	TGCGCCAGCAGCCAGGAGAGGTTAGGCAGCTGGAGAACTGAAGCTTTCTTT
TRBJ1-2	TRBV4-3	17	.	.	CASSPREARGGWDGYTF	TGCGCCAGCAGCCCACGGGAGGCCAGGGGAGGATGGGATGGCTACACCTTC
TRBJ2-7	TRBV23-1	12	TRBD1	.	CATRQGNYEQYF	TGCGCCACACGACAGGGGAACTACGAGCAGTACTTC
TRBJ1-2	TRBV5-1	16	TRBD1	.	CASSLDFVGTGDGYTF	TGCGCCAGCAGCTTGGACTTCGTAGGGACAGGGGATGGCTACACCTTC
TRBJ1-6	TRBV30	15	.	few	CAWLSQRGRDSPLHF	TGTGCCTGGTTGAGCCAGCGGGGGCGAGATTCACCCCTCCACTTT
TRBJ2-3	TRBV7-6	20	.	.	CASSLALILPPSGSTDTQYF	TGTGCCAGCAGCTTAGCGCTTATTCTCCCGCCCAGCGGAAGCACAGATACGCAGTATTTT
TRBJ2-1	TRBV4-3	15	TRBD1	.	CASSQGGQSYNEQFF	TGCGCCAGCAGCCAAGGGGGACAGTCCTACAATGAGCAGTTCTTC
TRBJ1-2	TRBV4-1	16	.	.	CASSQDFGAANYGYTF	TGCGCCAGCAGCCAAGACTTCGGAGCGGCTAACTATGGCTACACCTTC
TRBJ2-5	TRBV2	16	.	.	CASSGVSDSLQETQYF	TGTGCCAGCAGTGGGGTCTCGGACAGTTTACAAGAGACCCAGTACTTC
TRBJ2-2	TRBV7-9	17	.	.	CASSLTRRPQSGGELFF	TGTGCCAGCAGCTTAACTAGGCGACCTCAAAGCGGCGGGGAGCTGTTTTTT
TRBJ1-5	TRBV7-2	16	.	.	CASSQTGVGLDWPQHF	TGTGCCAGCAGCCAGACGGGGGTGGGGTTGGATTGGCCCCAGCATTTT
TRBJ1-6	TRBV4-1	17	TRBD1	.	CASSQDPTGETNSPLHF	TGCGCCAGCAGCCAAGACCCGACAGGGGAGACGAATTCACCCCTCCACTTT
TRBJ1-2	TRBV7-9	15	TRBD1	.	CASSLRGLGSYGYTF	TGTGCCAGCAGCTTAAGGGGGCTCGGGAGTTATGGCTACACCTTC
TRBJ2-1	TRBV6-4	14	TRBD2	.	CASSALGLVSKQFF	TGTGCCAGCAGCGCCCTCGGACTAGTCAGTAAGCAGTTCTTC
TRBJ1-1	TRBV15	18	.	few	CATSLKKLVNRENTEAFF	TGTGCCACCAGCTTAAAGAAGCTCGTAAACCGGGAGAACACTGAAGCTTTCTTT
TRBJ2-5	TRBV5-1	16	.	.	CASSREQVQAQETQYF	TGCGCCAGCAGCCGAGAACAGGTCCAAGCACAAGAGACCCAGTACTTC
TRBJ2-5	TRBV15	17	TRBD1	few	CATSTTPGDRGQETQYF	TGTGCCACCAGCACCACTCCCGGGGACAGGGGGCAAGAGACCCAGTACTTC
TRBJ2-7	TRBV27	12	TRBD1	.	CASSSFGQGRYF	TGTGCCAGCAGTAGTTTCGGACAGGGGAGGTACTTC
TRBJ1-6	TRBV19	16	.	once	CASSLSRGPDNSPLHF	TGTGCCAGTAGCTTGTCCAGGGGCCCAGATAATTCACCCCTCCACTTT
TRBJ2-2	TRBV4-3	16	.	.	CASSQDRPASLGELFF	TGCGCCAGCAGCCAAGATCGTCCGGCTAGCCTAGGGGAGCTGTTTTTT
TRBJ1-3	TRBV7-6	16	.	.	CASSTRSQASGNTIYF	TGTGCCAGCAGCACCCGGTCTCAGGCCTCTGGAAACACCATATATTTT
TRBJ1-6	TRBV4-3	16	TRBD1	.	CASSKRQGVWSSPLHF	TGCGCCAGCAGCAAGCGACAGGGTGTTTGGAGTTCACCCCTCCACTTT
TRBJ1-6	TRBV12-5	18	.	.	CASGHTRQRSSYNSPLHF	TGTGCTAGTGGCCACACTCGACAGAGGAGCTCCTATAATTCACCCCTCCACTTT
TRBJ2-1	TRBV5-6	16	TRBD2	.	CASSFTSGRAYNEQFF	TGTGCCAGCAGCTTTACTAGCGGGAGAGCCTACAATGAGCAGTTCTTC
TRBJ1-1	TRBV5-1	19	TRBD1	once	CASSGDRGIRGNMNTEAFF	TGCGCCAGCAGCGGGGACAGGGGGATAAGAGGGAATATGAACACTGAAGCTTTCTTT
TRBJ2-7	TRBV29-1	11	.	once	CSVLRVGEQYF	TGCAGCGTATTGAGGGTGGGCGAGCAGTACTTC
TRBJ1-1	TRBV7-2	14	TRBD1	.	CASSLGTGNTEAFF	TGTGCCAGCAGCTTAGGGACAGGGAACACTGAAGCTTTCTTT
TRBJ2-7	TRBV5-4	14	TRBD2	.	CASSLREGSREQYF	TGTGCCAGCAGCTTGCGGGAGGGTTCGAGGGAGCAGTACTTC
TRBJ1-2	TRBV29-1	15	TRBD1	.	CSVVLKGADYYGYTF	TGCAGCGTTGTCCTGAAGGGGGCCGACTACTATGGCTACACCTTC
TRBJ1-2	TRBV19	14	.	.	CASSITRLLYGYTF	TGTGCCAGTAGTATTACCCGGTTACTCTATGGCTACACCTTC
TRBJ2-4	TRBV19	18	.	.	CASSVDLRTELAKNIQYF	TGTGCCAGTAGTGTAGACCTGCGGACAGAACTAGCCAAAAACATTCAGTACTTC
TRBJ2-1	TRBV5-4	15	.	.	CASSLPMAPYNEQFF	TGTGCCAGCAGCCTGCCCATGGCCCCTTACAATGAGCAGTTCTTC
TRBJ1-1	TRBV6-1	15	.	.	CASSPLVHMNTEAFF	TGTGCCAGCAGTCCCCTGGTCCACATGAACACTGAAGCTTTCTTT
TRBJ2-2	TRBV7-8	16	TRBD2	.	CASSVLGLAAGGELFF	TGTGCCAGCAGCGTACTAGGACTAGCCGCGGGCGGGGAGCTGTTTTTT
TRBJ2-2	TRBV30	14	.	.	CAWSGHWNTGELFF	TGTGCCTGGAGTGGACATTGGAACACCGGGGAGCTGTTTTTT
TRBJ1-1	TRBV6-5	15	TRBD1	.	CASIQGVESNTEAFF	TGTGCCAGTATACAGGGGGTCGAGTCGAACACTGAAGCTTTCTTT
TRBJ2-3	TRBV25-1	18	TRBD2	.	CASSAPSRLAGGQDTQYF	TGTGCCAGCAGTGCTCCCTCCCGTCTAGCGGGGGGGCAAGATACGCAGTATTTT
TRBJ1-1	TRBV5-6	11	.	.	CASSVGVRAFF	TGTGCCAGCAGCGTTGGAGTGAGGGCTTTCTTT
TRBJ2-7	TRBV4-3	17	TRBD2	.	CASSRTASTSGGYEQYF	TGCGCCAGCAGCCGGACTGCTTCGACTAGCGGGGGCTACGAGCAGTACTTC
TRBJ2-3	TRBV2	15	.	once	CASAPSVAPPTTQYF	TGTGCCAGCGCACCCTCTGTGGCCCCTCCAACAACGCAGTATTTT
TRBJ2-7	TRBV4-3	16	TRBD2	.	CASSSSPRTRAEEQYF	TGCGCCAGCAGCTCCAGCCCCCGGACTAGGGCCGAGGAGCAGTACTTC